This T cell receptor (beta chain) was identified during a study of CD8+ T cells in alopecia areata. Notes on this clone: Its antigen is not known.

The CDR3 is 14 residues long. The V and J ends lost 2 bases and 3 bases respectively, with 10 bases between them. Germline V CDR1 and CDR2: SGHTA, FQGNSA. Investigators isolated RNA and reverse transcribed it into cDNA to act as the sequencing template. Assay: immunoSEQ multiplex PCR; the TCRdb copy retains only in-frame clones and omits some. The sample includes about 280,000 clones, more than 45% of them seen just once. Findings and caveats of the study: Just one nonresponder means the tie between baseline CD8+ expansion and response stays uncertain.

The treatment: oral pan-JAK inhibitor, 5-10 mg twice daily. PBMCs were stained for CD3, CD4 and CD8, and CD4+ and CD8+ T cells were sorted. The J gene is TRBJ1-2, the V gene TRBV7-2; no clear D gene. This receptor was obtained from a human donor with alopecia areata. The sample in question was CD4+ T cells sorted from blood, obtained at week 24, from a patient treated with tofacitinib. CDR3 region: CASSLRRADYGYTF. The CDR3 DNA reads TGTGCCAGCAGCTTAAGGAGGGCAGACTATGGCTACACCTTC.